Presented here are 2 T cell receptor beta chains from one specimen sequenced in a study of HIV-infected patients and healthy controls. Reverse transcription used around 500 ng RNA and constant-region primers for alpha and beta. Each of the alpha and beta chains got its own library through chain-specific third strand synthesis with indices. TCRdb analysed the 5' RACE reads with MiXCR anew, one entry per CDR3 protein. The sample shows about 11,000 distinct CDR3 sequences, over 4% of them seen only once. All unsorted peripheral T cells were captured because whole blood was used without fractionation. Sample: blood. All receptors derive from an adult in good health.

By share, this clonotype ranks as medium-sized. The J gene is TRBJ1-2, the V gene TRBV27; the match to TRBD1 covers 7 bases. V lost 2 bases to trimming and J lost 8 bases; unmatched junction nucleotides: 8. Germline V gene sequence: CDR1 MNHEY, CDR2 SMNVEV (reference sequence). CDR3 length equals 14 residues. The CDR3 protein is CASSLNRGEKGYTF. The CDR3 nucleotides read TGTGCCAGCAGTTTAAACAGGGGAGAGAAAGGCTACACCTTC.

At least ten counts were recorded for this clonotype. The chain carries TRBV7-9 and TRBJ2-3; the D gene is possibly TRBD2 (5 bases). The CDR3 runs 15 residues. CDR1 SEHNR and CDR2 FQNEAQ come from the germline V gene (reference sequence). V dropped 4 bases and J dropped 1 base, with 12 bases sitting between them. CDR3 loop: CASSSGNSGTDTQYF. DNA for the CDR3: TGTGCCAGCAGCTCCGGGAACTCCGGCACAGATACGCAGTATTTT.